The 5 T cell receptor beta chains reported below all come from one sample, sequenced in a study of blood T cells in healthy people across ages. A J-beta primer mix and a sample-barcoded 5' primer were used in a second PCR of about 7 to 12 cycles. TCRdb recomputed calls from the 5' RACE reads with MiXCR, one row per CDR3 protein. Among around 800,000 distinct CDR3 sequences listed, around 42% were seen once. The sequencing input was blood. The receptor source for this set is a man aged 55 to 70 in good health.

This clonotype came up a few times. J is TRBJ1-6 and V is TRBV12-3 or TRBV12-4, with 7 bases lining up with TRBD1. V was clipped by 5 bases and J by 6 bases; unmatched bases: 4. The CDR3 loop spans 14 amino acids. Written as DNA, the CDR3 is TGTGCCAGCAGTCTACAGGGGAGTAATTCACCCCTCCACTTT. As protein: CASSLQGSNSPLHF.

This clonotype was counted only a few times. V is TRBV12-3 or TRBV12-4 and J is TRBJ2-5; no clear D gene. The CDR3 extends over 12 amino acids. With 3 bases removed from V and 3 bases from J, the gap between germline ends came to 5 bases. The CDR3, as DNA: TGTGCCAGCAGTTTTCCCAAAGAGACCCAGTACTTC. It specifies CASSFPKETQYF.

V is TRBV7-8 and J is TRBJ2-1; no definite D call. The CDR3 spans 14 residues. V was cut by 5 bases and J by 9 bases, with 17 bases left in between. The germline V gene has CDR1 SGHVS and CDR2 FQNEAQ. CDR3 sequence reads: CASSVGYSVGEQFF. The CDR3 DNA reads TGTGCCAGCAGCGTAGGTTACAGCGTAGGTGAGCAGTTCTTC.

V gene TRBV12-3 or TRBV12-4 combines with J gene TRBJ2-3; 12 bases are shared with TRBD2. Trimming at V came to 5 bases and at J to 4 bases, leaving 4 bases not matched to a gene. The CDR3 has 15 amino acids. The CDR3 protein is CASSRTSGASDTQYF. Here the CDR3 DNA reads TGTGCCAGCAGTCGGACTAGCGGGGCTTCAGATACGCAGTATTTT.

This clonotype was observed a few times. DNA of the CDR3: TGTGCCAGCAGTTTAGAGTCTTACAGAGCCCTAGATACGCAGTATTTT. Its translation: CASSLESYRALDTQYF. The rearrangement uses TRBV12-3 or TRBV12-4 and TRBJ2-3, with D uncertain. Trimming took 1 base from V and 5 from J, leaving 16 bases between them. CDR3 length equals 16 residues.